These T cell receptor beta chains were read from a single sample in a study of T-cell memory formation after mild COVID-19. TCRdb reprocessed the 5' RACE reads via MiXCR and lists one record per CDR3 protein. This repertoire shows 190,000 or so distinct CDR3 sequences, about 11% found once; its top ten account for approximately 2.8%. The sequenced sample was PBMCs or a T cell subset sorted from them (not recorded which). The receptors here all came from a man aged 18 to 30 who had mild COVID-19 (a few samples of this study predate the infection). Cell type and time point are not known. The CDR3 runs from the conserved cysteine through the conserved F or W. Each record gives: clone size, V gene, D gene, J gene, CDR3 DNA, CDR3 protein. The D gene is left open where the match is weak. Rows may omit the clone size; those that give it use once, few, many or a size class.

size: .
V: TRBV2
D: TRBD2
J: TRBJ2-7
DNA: TGTGCCGGCGCCCGGGACTATACCTACGAGCAGTACTTC
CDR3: CAGARDYTYEQYF

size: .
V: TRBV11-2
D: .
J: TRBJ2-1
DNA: TGTGCCAGCAGCCGCGCGTGGGGGGGGGCGTCCTACAATGAGCAGTTCTTC
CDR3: CASSRAWGGASYNEQFF

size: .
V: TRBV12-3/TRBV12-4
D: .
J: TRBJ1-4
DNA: TGTGCCAGCAGCCTCTTTCGGGCTACTAATGAAAAACTGTTTTTT
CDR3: CASSLFRATNEKLFF

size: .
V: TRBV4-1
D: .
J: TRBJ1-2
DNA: TGCGCCAGCACAGGACACCAGAACTATGGCTACACCTTC
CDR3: CASTGHQNYGYTF

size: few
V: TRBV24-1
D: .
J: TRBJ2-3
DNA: TGTGCCACCAGTGATTTGGGGATGGACGGCACAGATACGCAGTATTTT
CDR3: CATSDLGMDGTDTQYF

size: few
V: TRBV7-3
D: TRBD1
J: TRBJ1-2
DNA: TGTGCCAGCAGCTTAAACCCACCGGGACAGGGATATGGCTACACCTTC
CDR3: CASSLNPPGQGYGYTF

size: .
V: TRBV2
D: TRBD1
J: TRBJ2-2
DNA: TGTGCCAGCAGTGAAGTTCAGGGGGCTAGAGGGGAGCTGTTTTTT
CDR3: CASSEVQGARGELFF

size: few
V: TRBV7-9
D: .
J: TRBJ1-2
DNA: TGTGCCAGCAGCTTAGTTAGGATGTCGCTGTCAGGACCCCTGGACTATGGCTACACCTTC
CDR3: CASSLVRMSLSGPLDYGYTF

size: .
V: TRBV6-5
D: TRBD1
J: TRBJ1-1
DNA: TGTGCCAGCAGTTACTCGGGACAGGGAGGATCTTCTGAAGCTTTCTTT
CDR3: CASSYSGQGGSSEAFF

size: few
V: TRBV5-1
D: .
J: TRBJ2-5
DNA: TGCGCCAGCAGCTTGGTTGGCTCCTCGGGGCAAGAGACCCAGTACTTC
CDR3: CASSLVGSSGQETQYF

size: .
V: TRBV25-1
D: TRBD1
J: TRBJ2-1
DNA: TGTGCCAGCAGTAGACCGGGACAGGGTGCCAATGAGCAGTTCTTC
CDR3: CASSRPGQGANEQFF

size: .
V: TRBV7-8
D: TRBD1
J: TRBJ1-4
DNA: TGTGCCAGCAGCCAGGACAGGGGAGATAATGAAAAACTGTTTTTT
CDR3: CASSQDRGDNEKLFF

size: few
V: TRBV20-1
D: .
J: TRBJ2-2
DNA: TGCAGTGCTAGAGGGACTGGTGTTATCGGGGAGCTGTTTTTT
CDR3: CSARGTGVIGELFF

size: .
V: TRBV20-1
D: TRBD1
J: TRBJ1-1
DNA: TGCAGTGCTAGGACAGGGATAGGCACTGAAGCTTTCTTT
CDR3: CSARTGIGTEAFF

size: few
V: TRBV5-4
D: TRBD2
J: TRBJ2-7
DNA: TGTGCCAGCAGTCGGGAGGGGGACTCCTACGAGCAGTACTTC
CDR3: CASSREGDSYEQYF

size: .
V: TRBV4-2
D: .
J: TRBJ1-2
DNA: TGTGCCAGCAGCAGACGACAGGAACCTTATGGCTACACCTTC
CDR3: CASSRRQEPYGYTF

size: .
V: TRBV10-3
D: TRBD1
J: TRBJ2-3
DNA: TGTGCCATCAGTGAGGGACAGGGTAGGGCAGATACGCAGTATTTT
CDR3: CAISEGQGRADTQYF

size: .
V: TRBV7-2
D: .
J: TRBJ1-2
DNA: TGTGCCAGCAGCTTGGACAAGTACTATGGCTACACCTTC
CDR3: CASSLDKYYGYTF

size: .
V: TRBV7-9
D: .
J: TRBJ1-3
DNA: TGTGCCAGCAGCTTAGAGAGTGGAAACACCATATATTTT
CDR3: CASSLESGNTIYF

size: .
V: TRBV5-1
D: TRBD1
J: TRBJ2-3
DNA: TGCGCCAGCAGCCCTCCGACAGGGGGCAACACAGATACGCAGTATTTT
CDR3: CASSPPTGGNTDTQYF

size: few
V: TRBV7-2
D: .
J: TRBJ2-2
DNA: TGTGCCAGCAGCTTTTCTAGCAGGGTCGGGGAGCTGTTTTTT
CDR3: CASSFSSRVGELFF

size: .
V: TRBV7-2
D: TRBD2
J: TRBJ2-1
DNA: TGTGCCAGCAGCTTAGCCGGGGGGGCCTATCACCACCGGCAGTTCTTC
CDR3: CASSLAGGAYHHRQFF

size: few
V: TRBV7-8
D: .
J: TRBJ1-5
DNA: TGTGCCAGCAGCAGAGATGGCAGAATCAATCAGCCCCAGCATTTT
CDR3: CASSRDGRINQPQHF

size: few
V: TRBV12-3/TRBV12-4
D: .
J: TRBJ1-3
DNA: TGTGCCAGCAGTTTAGACAGCATAGGAAACACCATATATTTT
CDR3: CASSLDSIGNTIYF

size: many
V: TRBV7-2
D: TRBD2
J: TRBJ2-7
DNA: TGTGCCAGCAGCTTCGGGGGGGCAAGATTCGAGCAGTACTTC
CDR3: CASSFGGARFEQYF

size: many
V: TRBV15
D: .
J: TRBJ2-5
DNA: TGTGCCACCAGCAGAGTCCCGGGAATTCGGGAGACCCAGTACTTC
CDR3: CATSRVPGIRETQYF

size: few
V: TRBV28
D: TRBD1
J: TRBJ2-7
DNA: TGTGCCAGCCAGTACGGGACAGGGGGGTACGAGCAGTACTTC
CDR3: CASQYGTGGYEQYF

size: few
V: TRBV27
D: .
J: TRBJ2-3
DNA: TGTGCCAGCAGTTTATTCGGCCGCAAAATACAGTATTTT
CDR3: CASSLFGRKIQYF

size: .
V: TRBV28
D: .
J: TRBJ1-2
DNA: TGTGCCAGCAGTTTGGGCGGCGGAATGAAGTATGGCTACACCTTC
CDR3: CASSLGGGMKYGYTF

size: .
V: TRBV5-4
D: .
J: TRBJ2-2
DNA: TGTGCCAGCAGCTTGGGAGGCTCGGGATTATACACCGGGGAGCTGTTTTTT
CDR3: CASSLGGSGLYTGELFF

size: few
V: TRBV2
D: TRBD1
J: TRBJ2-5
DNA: TGTGCCAGCAGGAGGGGACAGGAAGAGACCCAGTACTTC
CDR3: CASRRGQEETQYF

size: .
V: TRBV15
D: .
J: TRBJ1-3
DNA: TGTGCCACCAGCAGTGGGGGCCGTGGTGGAAACACCATATATTTT
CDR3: CATSSGGRGGNTIYF

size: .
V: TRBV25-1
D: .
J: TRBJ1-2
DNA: TGTGCCAGCAGTGAATCAGTATATCTCTATGGCTACACCTTC
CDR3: CASSESVYLYGYTF

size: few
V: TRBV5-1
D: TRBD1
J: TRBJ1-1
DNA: TGCGCCAGCAGCTTGGGAATGGGACAGGGAGTAAACACTGAAGCTTTCTTT
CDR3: CASSLGMGQGVNTEAFF

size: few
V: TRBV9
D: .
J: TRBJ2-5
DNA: TGTGCCAGCAGCGCCCCGTACTTAGGGGGCCAAGAGACCCAGTACTTC
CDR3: CASSAPYLGGQETQYF

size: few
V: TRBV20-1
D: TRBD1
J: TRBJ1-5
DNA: TGCAGTGCTGCGGGGACAGGGGGCCATCAGCCCCAGCATTTT
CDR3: CSAAGTGGHQPQHF

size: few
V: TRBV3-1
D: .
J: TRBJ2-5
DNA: TGTGCCAGCAGCCAAGATCCCGCTAGTCGGGAGACCCAGTACTTC
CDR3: CASSQDPASRETQYF

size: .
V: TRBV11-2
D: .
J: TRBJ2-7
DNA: TGTGCCAGCAGCTTGCCAGGGAAGTTGTACGAGCAGTACTTC
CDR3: CASSLPGKLYEQYF

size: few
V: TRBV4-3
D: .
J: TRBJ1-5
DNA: TGCGCCAGCAGCCAAGATTTGATTAGGGGAGCTGGCAATCAGCCCCAGCATTTT
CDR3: CASSQDLIRGAGNQPQHF

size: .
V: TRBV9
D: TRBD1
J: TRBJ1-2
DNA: TGTGCCAGCAGGGGGGACAGCTACCCCATTAACTATGGCTACACCTTC
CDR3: CASRGDSYPINYGYTF

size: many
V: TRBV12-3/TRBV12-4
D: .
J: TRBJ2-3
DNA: TGTGCCAGCAGCGGGGGAGCAGATACGCAGTATTTT
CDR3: CASSGGADTQYF

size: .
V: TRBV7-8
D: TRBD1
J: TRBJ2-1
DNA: TGTGCCAGCAGCCCGAGGAGACAGGGGCCTCACAATGAGCAGTTCTTC
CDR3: CASSPRRQGPHNEQFF

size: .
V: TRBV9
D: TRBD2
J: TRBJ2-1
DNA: TGTGCCAGCAGCGTAGATAGCGGGGGCCATAATGAGCAGTTCTTC
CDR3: CASSVDSGGHNEQFF

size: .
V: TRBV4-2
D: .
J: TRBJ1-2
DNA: TGTGCCAGCAGCCCTGCGGGGGGCACTAACTATGGCTACACCTTC
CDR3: CASSPAGGTNYGYTF

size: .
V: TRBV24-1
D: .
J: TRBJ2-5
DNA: TGTGCCACCAGTGATTTTACACAGGGCGACGGGGAGACCCAGTACTTC
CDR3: CATSDFTQGDGETQYF

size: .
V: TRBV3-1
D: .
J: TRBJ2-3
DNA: TGTGCCAGCAGCCTCGGGATGGAGGATACGCAGTATTTT
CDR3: CASSLGMEDTQYF